Reported below is one T cell receptor (beta chain). The target antigen is unknown. The entry originates in a study of regulatory T cells in long-lasting Graves disease. Background on the study: Patients newly diagnosed with Graves' had been on antithyroid drugs for under 3 months. General observations from the study: Fewer public clonotypes were shared by new patients (approximately 1,000) than by persistent patients (2,741).

Through Arm-PCR of CDR3 regions and iRepertoire HTBI primers, TCR beta libraries were built. One entry per CDR3 protein results from TCRdb running MiXCR on the multiplex PCR reads. The sample includes about 240,000 distinct CDR3 sequences, roughly 21% of them seen just once. Time point: newly diagnosed GD, antithyroid drugs for less than 3 months. Scientists built the TCR library using RNA that was extracted from PBMCs. American Thyroid Association guidelines served as the basis for diagnosing Graves' disease. This clonotype was sampled from a female donor with Graves disease. Sample: peripheral blood mononuclear cells (PBMCs), taken at new diagnosis, from a patient treated with antithyroid drugs.

The CDR3 is CASSQPGNNSPLHF. The CDR3 DNA is TGCGCCAGCAGCCAACCGGGGAACAATTCACCCCTCCACTTT. The chain employs TRBV10-2 and TRBJ1-6; the D is unclear. Germline loops: CDR1 WSHSY, CDR2 SAAADI. The CDR3 has 14 amino acids. V lost 6 bases, J lost 7 bases, and 13 bases lay in between.